This TCR beta chain was captured in a study of T cells in Graves' hyperthyroidism and ophthalmopathy (dated by TCRdb to about 2019). About the study as a whole: Peripheral blood was collected at initial diagnosis, before any treatment. To identify distinguishing TCR V-J signatures, a discovery cohort of some 100 patients was used, comprising some 45 with Graves' ophthalmopathy and 55 to 65 with stable Graves' hyperthyroidism. Following sampling, methimazole starting at 30 mg daily was given to hyperthyroidism patients, and high-dose intravenous methylprednisolone was given to ophthalmopathy patients. The paper reports TCR Vbeta CDR3 sequencing of over 120 peripheral blood samples: 43 ophthalmopathy, under 80 hyperthyroidism and approximately 17 progressor patients. The approximately 90 discovery patients were randomly split 7:3 into training and test sets. In addition, the study compared T-cell repertoires in thyroid tissue and in blood from several Graves' hyperthyroidism patients. Prospective prediction of ophthalmopathy was tested in an independent validation cohort consisting of fewer than 20 hyperthyroidism patients and around 17 patients who later progressed to ophthalmopathy.

The CDR3 runs 11 residues from the cysteine to the phenylalanine. The read is trimmed to its CDR3 DNA, 33 bases read in frame from base 1. Sequences SGHKS (CDR1) and YYEKEE (CDR2) are obtained from the germline V gene (reference sequence). Between the V and J ends, shortened by 3 bases and 4 bases respectively, the junction contains 5 bases. Moderately to severely active disease, a Clinical Activity Score of at least 3, a NOSPECS grade of at least 4, and a duration under 3 months were present in ophthalmopathy patients. The study excluded patients with uncontrolled infections, other autoimmune diseases, pregnancy or lactation. Clinical symptoms, serum thyroxine and TRAb, thyroid ultrasound, and orbital computed tomography formed the basis for the diagnoses. PBMCs were separated from 10 ml of fresh peripheral blood using Ficoll-Paque density gradient centrifugation. Total RNA was extracted with Trizol reagent, and quality was checked on an Agilent 2100 Bioanalyzer.

Overall results and qualifications from the work: A 13 V-J signature model separated ophthalmopathy from stable hyperthyroidism, with just over 85% sensitivity and around 84% specificity in cross-validation and 80%/75% in testing. In validation, the model predicted progression to ophthalmopathy with 55% to 71% sensitivity and 72% to 85% specificity, a median of roughly seven months before onset. No statistical method was used to set the sample size in advance, and investigators knew the group allocation. Most expanded thyroid clonotypes (frequency above 0.001) were also detected in blood, a finding suggesting that blood repertoires may reflect thyroid immune responses.

The TCR beta CDR3 regions were amplified from RNA transcripts. A first-round RT-PCR of the TCR CDR3 used the HTBI primer set with the Qiagen OneStep RT-PCR kit. Libraries were constructed in a second round of multiplex PCR, after which size selection and purification were performed. The libraries were sequenced on an Illumina HiSeq2000 using paired-end 100 bp reads. On the authors' methods: SOAPnuke was used to process the raw data, throwing out any read that contained adapters or uncalled bases, had a mean Phred below 15, or lacked an exact constant-primer or identifier match. COPE v1.2.5 was used to merge the high-quality paired reads, and each unique nucleotide sequence was defined as a clonotype. Clonotypes were aligned to IMGT TRBV, TRBD and TRBJ reference segments using MiTCR v1.1. Analysis was restricted to V-J combinations with a frequency above 0.0001, which covered 98% to 99.2% of repertoires. The TCS score was defined as the ratio of F50 (clonal expansion) to E x V (chaos), calculated using BLOSUM62-based TCRdist between CDR3 peptides within each V-J. Welch's t-statistics and random forest reduced around 520 V-J features to roughly 13, which were used in a naive Bayes classifier (R e1071). Using fastp at Q25 and MiXCR, TCRdb reprocessed the public reads and kept productive beta chains. Every entry covers one CDR3 protein and lists the most common genes and DNA from its rows. Here the V and J calls rest on TCRdb's processing, not on the authors' analysis. The sample table holds about 530,000 distinct CDR3 sequences, of which 15% to 20% were seen once. The ten largest clones take up approximately 16% of the sample.

This clonotype was observed many times. No cognate antigen has been identified for it. No much larger clone exists at a distance of one base, and base qualities are not known. The receptor was isolated from a woman under 30 with Graves' ophthalmopathy. The chain is encoded by TRBV5-5 joined to TRBJ2-7; no D gene is confidently identified. The material sequenced was blood. The nucleotide sequence reads TGTGCCAGCAGCTGGAGTTACGAGCAGTACTTC. This codes for CASSWSYEQYF. The full variable domain, completed from the reference TRBV5-5 and TRBJ2-7 proteins outside the CDR3, reads DAGVTQSPTHLIKTRGQQVTLRCSPISGHKSVSWYQQVLGQGPQFIFQYYEKEERGRGNFPDRFSARQFPNYSSELNVNALLLGDSALYLCASSWSYEQYFGPGTRLTVT.